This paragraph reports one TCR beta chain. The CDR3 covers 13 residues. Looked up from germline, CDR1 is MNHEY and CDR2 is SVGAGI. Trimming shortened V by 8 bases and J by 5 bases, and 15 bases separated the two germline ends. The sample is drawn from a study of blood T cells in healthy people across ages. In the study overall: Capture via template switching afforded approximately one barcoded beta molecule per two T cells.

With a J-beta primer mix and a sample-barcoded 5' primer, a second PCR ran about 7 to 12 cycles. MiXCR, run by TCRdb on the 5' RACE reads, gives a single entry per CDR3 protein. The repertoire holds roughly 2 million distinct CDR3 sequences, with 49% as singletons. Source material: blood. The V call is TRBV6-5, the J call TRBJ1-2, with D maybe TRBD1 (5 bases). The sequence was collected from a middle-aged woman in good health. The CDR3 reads CASYGGSWYGYTF. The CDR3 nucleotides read TGTGCCAGCTACGGGGGAAGTTGGTATGGCTACACCTTC.